Each of the 3 T cell receptor beta chains below was sequenced from the same sample in a study of blood T cell repertoires in COVID-19 (dated by TCRdb to about 2020). Receptors were amplified or captured by the immunoSEQ multiplex PCR assay. TCRdb provides this immuneACCESS table in a form limited to in-frame rearrangements. Some clones are lacking; in checked studies, under half of them reflect an unresolved V gene, and why the rest are absent is not known. Across this sample there are roughly 500,000 clones, with over 75% seen only once. The ten largest account for 1.5% to 2% of the sample. Sequences were obtained from PBMCs or T cells enriched from blood (not recorded which). All receptors derive from a woman aged 40 to 55 who had recovered from COVID-19.

The chain combines TRBV4-2 with TRBJ1-6; possibly TRBD1 for D (6 bases). This CDR3 contains 16 residues. Germline V gene lookup returns CDR1 LGHNA and CDR2 YNFKEQ. The V end was cut by 0 bases, the J end by 5 bases, with 11 bases between. CDR3 in DNA: TGTGCCAGCAGCCAAGATAGGACAGCAAATAATTCACCCCTCCACTTT. Encoded protein: CASSQDRTANNSPLHF.

This rearrangement joins TRBV10-3 to TRBJ1-2; TRBD1 might be the D (5 bases). The CDR3 consists of 15 residues. The V and J ends lost 2 bases and 0 bases respectively, with 10 bases between them. Germline V lookup: CDR1 ENHRY, CDR2 SYGVKD. The CDR3 region has the DNA TGTGCCATCAGTGAGGACAGAAACCCTAACTATGGCTACACCTTC. Translated, it gives CAISEDRNPNYGYTF.

This clone was detected only once. The chain uses TRBV27 and TRBJ2-6; D unclear. Looked up from germline, CDR1 is MNHEY and CDR2 is SMNVEV (reference sequence). CDR3 length equals 14 residues. V shed 6 bases and J shed 0 bases, with 6 bases lying between them. The CDR3 sequence: CASSLSSGANVLTF. CDR3 in DNA: TGTGCCAGCAGCCTCTCCTCTGGGGCCAACGTCCTGACTTTC.